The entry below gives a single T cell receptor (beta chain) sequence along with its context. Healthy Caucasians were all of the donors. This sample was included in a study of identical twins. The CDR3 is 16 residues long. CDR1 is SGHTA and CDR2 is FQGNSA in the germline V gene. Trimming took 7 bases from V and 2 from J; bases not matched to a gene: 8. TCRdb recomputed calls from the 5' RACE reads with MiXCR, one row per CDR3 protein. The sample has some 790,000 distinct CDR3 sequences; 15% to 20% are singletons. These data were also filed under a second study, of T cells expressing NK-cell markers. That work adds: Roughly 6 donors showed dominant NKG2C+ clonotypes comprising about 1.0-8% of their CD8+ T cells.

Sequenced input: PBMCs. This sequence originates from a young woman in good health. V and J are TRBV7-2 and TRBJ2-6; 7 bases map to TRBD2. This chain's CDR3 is CASNHAGAPGANVLTF. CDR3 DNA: TGTGCCAGCAACCACGCGGGAGCGCCTGGGGCCAACGTCCTGACTTTC.